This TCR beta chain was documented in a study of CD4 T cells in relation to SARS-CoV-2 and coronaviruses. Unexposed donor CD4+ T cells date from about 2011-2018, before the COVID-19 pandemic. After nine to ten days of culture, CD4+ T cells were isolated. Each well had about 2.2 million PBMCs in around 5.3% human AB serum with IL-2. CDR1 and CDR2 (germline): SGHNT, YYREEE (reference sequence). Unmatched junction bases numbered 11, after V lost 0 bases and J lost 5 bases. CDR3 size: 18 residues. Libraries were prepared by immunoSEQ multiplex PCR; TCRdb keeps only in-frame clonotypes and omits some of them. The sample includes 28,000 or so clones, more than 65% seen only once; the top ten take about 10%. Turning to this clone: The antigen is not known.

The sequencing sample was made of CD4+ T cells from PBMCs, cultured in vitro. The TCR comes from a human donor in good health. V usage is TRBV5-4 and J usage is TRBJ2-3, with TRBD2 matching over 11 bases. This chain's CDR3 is CASSLVTTSGMGRDTQYF. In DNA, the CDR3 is TGTGCCAGCAGCTTGGTTACGACTAGCGGGATGGGGCGAGATACGCAGTATTTT. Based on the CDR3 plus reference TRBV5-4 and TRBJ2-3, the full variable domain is ETGVTQSPTHLIKTRGQQVTLRCSSQSGHNTVSWYQQALGQGPQFIFQYYREEENGRGNFPPRFSGLQFPNYSSELNVNALELDDSALYLCASSLVTTSGMGRDTQYFGPGTRLTVL.